These T cell receptor beta chains were read from a single sample in a study of technical replicates of blood from a few donors. Data came from immunoSEQ multiplex PCR; TCRdb stores just in-frame clones and leaves some out. Of 90,000 to 100,000 clones in the sample, around 95% were seen once. Sequencing was performed on T cells isolated from PBMCs. The origin of the receptors is a human donor in good health. The CDR3 runs from the conserved cysteine through the conserved F or W. Fields, in order: D gene, J gene, V gene, clone size, CDR3 protein, CDR3 DNA. D genes are given only for firm matches. Clone size appears in some rows only: once, few, many, or a class for an expanded clone.

>-|TRBJ2-7|TRBV6-5|-
CASRSSYEQYF
TGTGCCAGCAGATCTTCCTACGAGCAGTACTTC
>-|TRBJ2-2|TRBV4-1|once
CASSQVANTGELFF
TGCGCCAGCAGCCAAGTAGCAAACACCGGGGAGCTGTTTTTT
>TRBD1|TRBJ2-3|TRBV5-1|-
CASSLGDRGDTQYF
TGCGCCAGCAGCTTGGGGGACAGGGGGGATACGCAGTATTTT
>TRBD1|TRBJ1-2|TRBV27|-
CASSLIHTGTGILSSGYTF
TGTGCCAGCAGTCTAATTCATACCGGGACAGGGATCCTGTCATCTGGCTACACCTTC
>-|TRBJ2-7|TRBV4-1|-
CASSQATGSYEQYF
TGCGCCAGCAGCCAAGCAACAGGCTCCTACGAGCAGTACTTC
>-|TRBJ1-4|TRBV20-1|once
CSAPDSEKLFF
TGCAGTGCCCCGGACAGTGAAAAACTGTTTTTT
>TRBD2|TRBJ2-1|TRBV30|-
CAWSGFHTPETSSLDEQFF
TGTGCCTGGAGTGGGTTCCATACGCCAGAGACTAGCTCTTTAGATGAGCAGTTCTTC
>-|TRBJ2-1|TRBV2|-
CASRRSFASGYNEQFF
TGTGCCAGCCGAAGATCGTTCGCCTCAGGGTACAATGAGCAGTTCTTC
>-|TRBJ2-7|TRBV5-6|-
CASSYTNYEQYF
TGTGCCAGCAGTTACACCAACTACGAGCAGTACTTC
>TRBD1|TRBJ2-2|TRBV4-1|once
CASSPGQLNTGELFF
TGCGCCAGCAGCCCGGGACAGCTGAACACCGGGGAGCTGTTTTTT
>-|TRBJ1-1|TRBV18|-
CASSPQDMNTEAFF
TGTGCCAGCTCACCACAGGACATGAACACTGAAGCTTTCTTT
>-|TRBJ2-1|TRBV10-3|-
CAISEEVALSYNEQFF
TGTGCCATCAGTGAAGAAGTAGCCTTATCCTACAATGAGCAGTTCTTC
>TRBD2|TRBJ2-1|TRBV6-1|-
CASSEAPAGRSYNEQFF
TGTGCCAGCAGTGAAGCACCAGCGGGGCGGAGTTACAATGAGCAGTTCTTC
>TRBD1|TRBJ1-1|TRBV30|-
CAWSNTGDTEAFF
TGTGCCTGGAGCAATACAGGGGACACTGAAGCTTTCTTT
>-|TRBJ2-7|TRBV7-6|-
CASSGGTSEQYF
TGTGCCAGCAGCGGTGGGACATCCGAGCAGTACTTC
>TRBD2|TRBJ2-1|TRBV7-6|-
CASSPTSGSGNEQFF
TGTGCCAGCAGCCCGACTAGCGGGAGTGGCAATGAGCAGTTCTTC
>-|TRBJ1-3|TRBV30|-
CAWGALSGNTIYF
TGTGCCTGGGGGGCCCTGTCTGGAAACACCATATATTTT
>-|TRBJ2-2|TRBV5-1|-
CASSLARAPLTGELFF
TGCGCCAGCAGCTTGGCCAGGGCCCCCTTAACCGGGGAGCTGTTTTTT
>-|TRBJ2-2|TRBV6-1|-
CAIATVNTGELFF
TGTGCCATCGCGACAGTAAACACCGGGGAGCTGTTTTTT
>-|TRBJ2-7|TRBV11-2|-
CASSLVRGTYEQYF
TGTGCCAGCAGCTTAGTAAGGGGTACCTACGAGCAGTACTTC
>TRBD1|TRBJ1-5|TRBV7-6|-
CASSLRDSAQPQHF
TGTGCCAGCAGCTTAAGGGACAGCGCGCAGCCCCAGCATTTT
>-|TRBJ2-3|TRBV4-2|-
CASSQEEAGPQYF
TGTGCCAGCAGCCAAGAGGAAGCGGGCCCCCAGTATTTT
>-|TRBJ1-1|TRBV10-1|few
CASSGVAGKRNTEAFF
TGCGCCAGCAGTGGAGTCGCAGGGAAGAGGAACACTGAAGCTTTCTTT
>TRBD2|TRBJ2-1|TRBV7-2|-
CASSPGAGEWDSYNEQFF
TGTGCCAGCAGCCCAGGTGCGGGGGAGTGGGACTCCTACAATGAGCAGTTCTTC
>TRBD2|TRBJ2-1|TRBV10-2|-
CASSESSGGSYNEQFF
TGCGCCAGCAGTGAGTCTAGCGGGGGCTCCTACAATGAGCAGTTCTTC
>-|TRBJ1-2|TRBV30|-
CASGPFYGYTF
TGTGCCAGTGGCCCCTTCTATGGCTACACCTTC
>TRBD1|TRBJ1-1|TRBV14|once
CASSVRLQGRPEAFF
TGTGCCAGCAGCGTACGTCTACAGGGGCGGCCTGAAGCTTTCTTT
>-|TRBJ1-3|TRBV5-5|-
CASSLVFIGEAGNTIYF
TGTGCCAGCAGCTTGGTTTTTATCGGGGAGGCTGGAAACACCATATATTTT
>-|TRBJ2-7|TRBV15|-
CATSIERDTTYEQYF
TGTGCCACCAGCATTGAAAGGGACACCACCTACGAGCAGTACTTC
>TRBD2|TRBJ2-7|TRBV28|-
CASKTGTSGSGTRIYEQYF
TGTGCCAGCAAAACCGGGACTAGCGGGAGTGGTACCAGAATCTACGAGCAGTACTTC
>-|TRBJ2-5|TRBV5-1|-
CASTDNEAQETQYF
TGCGCCAGCACGGATAACGAGGCCCAAGAGACCCAGTACTTC
>-|TRBJ2-7|TRBV11-2|-
CASSSMWEEQYF
TGTGCCAGCAGCTCCATGTGGGAGGAGCAGTACTTC
>TRBD1|TRBJ2-5|TRBV5-1|-
CASSLAGPGGVETQYF
TGCGCCAGCAGCTTGGCCGGGCCAGGGGGCGTAGAGACCCAGTACTTC
>-|TRBJ2-7|TRBV27|-
CASNYRRGSEQYF
TGTGCCAGCAATTACAGGAGGGGCTCCGAGCAGTACTTC
>-|TRBJ1-1|TRBV5-1|-
CASSLEAGINTEAFF
TGCGCCAGCAGCTTGGAGGCAGGTATAAACACTGAAGCTTTCTTT
>TRBD2|TRBJ2-5|TRBV7-9|-
CASSRGTSGRDGYQETQYF
TGTGCCAGCAGCCGCGGGACTAGCGGGAGAGACGGGTACCAAGAGACCCAGTACTTC
>TRBD2|TRBJ2-1|TRBV27|-
CASSLHSGGSYNEQFF
TGTGCCAGCAGTTTACACAGCGGGGGCTCCTACAATGAGCAGTTCTTC
>-|TRBJ1-5|TRBV5-8|-
CASSSWTETSSNQPQHF
TGTGCCAGCAGCTCCTGGACAGAAACCAGTAGCAATCAGCCCCAGCATTTT
>-|TRBJ2-1|TRBV5-4|-
CASSLSYNEQFF
TGTGCCAGCAGCTTATCGTACAATGAGCAGTTCTTC
>-|TRBJ1-5|TRBV6-1|once
CASRGSGGSQPQHF
TGTGCCAGCAGGGGTAGTGGAGGATCTCAGCCCCAGCATTTT
>-|TRBJ2-2|TRBV5-4|-
CASSPTGNTGELFF
TGTGCCAGCAGCCCGACAGGGAACACCGGGGAGCTGTTTTTT
>-|TRBJ2-5|TRBV7-9|-
CASSLSRAQETQYF
TGTGCCAGCAGCTTGTCCAGGGCCCAAGAGACCCAGTACTTC
>-|TRBJ2-1|TRBV13|-
CASSLVSFSYNEQFF
TGTGCCAGCAGCTTAGTGTCGTTTTCCTACAATGAGCAGTTCTTC
>-|TRBJ2-5|TRBV29-1|-
CSVATKGDQETQYF
TGCAGCGTTGCCACCAAGGGGGACCAAGAGACCCAGTACTTC
>-|TRBJ2-7|TRBV5-1|-
CASSMTEQIYEQYF
TGCGCCAGCAGCATGACAGAACAAATCTACGAGCAGTACTTC
>-|TRBJ2-1|TRBV5-4|few
CASSPLGGQTNEQFF
TGTGCCAGCAGCCCCCTTGGTGGACAGACCAATGAGCAGTTCTTC
>TRBD1|TRBJ1-5|TRBV7-9|-
CASSPTGDDQPQHF
TGTGCCAGCAGCCCGACAGGGGACGATCAGCCCCAGCATTTT
>-|TRBJ1-1|TRBV6-5|-
CASSFSGAREAFF
TGTGCCAGCAGTTTCTCAGGGGCCCGGGAAGCTTTCTTT
>-|TRBJ2-1|TRBV7-2|-
CASSLQGGVYNEQFF
TGTGCCAGCAGCCTCCAAGGGGGTGTTTACAATGAGCAGTTCTTC
>-|TRBJ1-1|TRBV27|once
CASSTMRGGAEAFF
TGTGCCAGCAGTACGATGAGGGGAGGGGCTGAAGCTTTCTTT
>-|TRBJ2-5|TRBV6-1|-
CASSRLQETQYF
TGTGCCAGCAGTAGACTTCAAGAGACCCAGTACTTC
>-|TRBJ2-1|TRBV2|-
CAPTPGTYNEQFF
TGTGCCCCCACCCCGGGGACCTACAATGAGCAGTTCTTC
>TRBD2|TRBJ2-3|TRBV19|-
CASSIGGGSTDTQYF
TGTGCCAGTAGTATAGGTGGCGGGAGTACAGATACGCAGTATTTT
>TRBD1|TRBJ2-7|TRBV11-3|-
CASGQGPYEQYF
TGTGCCAGTGGACAGGGTCCCTACGAGCAGTACTTC